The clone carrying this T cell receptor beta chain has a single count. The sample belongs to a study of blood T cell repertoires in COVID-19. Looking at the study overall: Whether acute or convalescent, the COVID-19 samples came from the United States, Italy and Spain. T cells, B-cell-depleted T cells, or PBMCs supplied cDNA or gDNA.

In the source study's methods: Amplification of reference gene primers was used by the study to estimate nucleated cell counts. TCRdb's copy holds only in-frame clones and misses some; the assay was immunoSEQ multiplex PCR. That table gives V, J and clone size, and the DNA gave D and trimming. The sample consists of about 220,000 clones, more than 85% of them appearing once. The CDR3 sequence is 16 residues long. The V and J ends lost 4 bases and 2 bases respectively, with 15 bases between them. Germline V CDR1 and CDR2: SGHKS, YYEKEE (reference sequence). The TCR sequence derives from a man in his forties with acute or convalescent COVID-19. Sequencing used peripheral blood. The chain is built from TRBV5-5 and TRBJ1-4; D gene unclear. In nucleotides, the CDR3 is TGTGCCAGCAGCCCCCGCAATCCTAGGACTAATGAAAAACTGTTTTTT. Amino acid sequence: CASSPRNPRTNEKLFF.